Reported below is one T cell receptor beta chain. Its antigen is currently not known. The sample holds no much larger clone one base away, and base qualities are not on file. CDR1 MNHEY and CDR2 SVGEGT were looked up in the germline V gene. The CDR3 starts with the cysteine, ends with the phenylalanine, and has 16 residues. Only the CDR3 portion is preserved as DNA: 48 bases, with reading frame beginning at the first base. V is shortened by 4 bases, J by 6 bases, and the region joining them spans 20 bases. The sample originates from a study of blood T cells in healthy people across ages (dated by TCRdb to the mid-2010s). At the level of the whole study: In model experiments, template switching captured roughly one uniquely barcoded TCR beta cDNA molecule for every two T cells. Using deep sequencing normalized with unique cDNA molecular identifiers, the study measured how TCR beta repertoire diversity changes with age. Donors were grouped into four age groups: young (average about 15 years), middle-aged (39), aged (62) and long-lived (roughly 80). Two additional independent replicas of 1 million unique cDNA reads from the same blood draw were analyzed for two donors (one aged 18 to 30 and one aged 80 or older). Study-level results and caveats: Total diversity estimates from one million sequenced T cells were considered lower bounds and underestimates. Conclusive comparison of naive and antigen-experienced compartments was prevented by the profiling of bulk unsorted PBMCs. Compared with the aged group, the long-lived group had more naive CD4+ T cells, fewer expanded clones and increased TCR diversity, suggesting age selection. Donor CMV infection status was unknown, potentially confounding age-related changes in expanded clonotypes. The percentage of naive T cells measured by flow cytometry correlated strongly with observed TCR beta diversity. As age increased, observed TCR beta diversity per million T cells dropped in a roughly linear way, and a significant reduction was already evident by age around 41.

The library came from 5' RACE. Instrument used: Illumina HiSeq 2500. A second PCR of roughly 7 to 11 cycles was performed with a sample-barcoded 5' primer and a J-beta primer mix. A template-switch 5' adaptor carrying 12 random nucleotides introduced a unique molecular identifier onto each TCR beta cDNA molecule. At least 2.5 million CDR3-containing paired-end reads were obtained from each sample. All of the RNA was converted into first-strand cDNA using the Mint cDNA synthesis kit, with a TRBC-specific oligonucleotide serving as the primer. After uracil-DNA glycosylase treatment, a first 18-cycle PCR used universal primers M1SS and BC2_uni_R on all cDNA. In the source study's methods: For normalization, 1 million high-quality reads were randomly selected from each sample, with every read carrying a distinct molecular identifier. Instead of being binned into consensus sequences, reads that shared molecular identifiers were thrown out. MiTCR, set to a Q25 quality threshold and the strictest error-elimination algorithm, was used for CDR3 identification, clonotype clustering and error correction. A nonparametric unseen species model with Euler transformation was used to estimate a lower bound on total TCR beta diversity. Clones were called with MiXCR by TCRdb after fastp trimmed the public reads at Q25, and only in-frame beta chains were retained. Rows matching on CDR3 protein sequence are summarized as one entry with the most common DNA and genes. These V and J calls are TCRdb output, not the study's own analysis. The sample table lists fewer than 600,000 distinct CDR3 sequences, about 29% of them with a count of one. Of the sample, under 4.5% is held by the ten largest clones.

Donors were 39 systemically healthy Caucasian individuals from Russia aged 6 to 90 years. Approximately 9.3 milliliters of peripheral blood were collected from each donor into EDTA-treated Vacutainer tubes. Ficoll-Paque density-gradient centrifugation was used to isolate PBMCs, with at least 7 million obtained per sample. Total RNA, at least 5 micrograms per sample, was extracted from PBMCs with Trizol reagent. The percentages of naive CD45RAhigh/CD27high T cells were determined by flow cytometry on a PBMC aliquot from every donor. The sample also formed part of further work on T cells of mothers and their children. As the second publication notes: Donors were nine systemically healthy Caucasian individuals: three mothers and their six children. cDNA synthesis used all of the extracted RNA, with 1.5 ug of RNA in each 15 ul reaction. Sample barcodes and 2-4 random nucleotides were added via the M1S primer in the second PCR. Over 9.5 million TCR beta CDR3 reads came from each mother, compared with millions of reads from each child. Thymic selection shapes the output of TCR recombination in a similar way in related and unrelated pairs, and inherited differences have a minor effect. Normalized repertoire overlap was always slightly but never significantly higher in related than unrelated mother-child pairs. No persistent microchimeric T cell clones were found, with a detection sensitivity of approximately 100 clones per million clonotypes. The study used deep NGS to compare TCR beta repertoires of mothers and children, seeking features distinguishing related mother-child pairs from unrelated individuals. The mean age was roughly 44 +/- 4 years for the mothers and roughly 10 +/- 4 years for the children. After adapter ligation was performed with NEBNext reagents, the libraries were sequenced on an Illumina HiSeq 2000 with 100+100 nt paired-end reads. To prevent cross-contamination, the mother and child libraries were prepared a month apart and were sequenced in separate runs. For each donor, somewhere between roughly 500,000 and 2,100,000 distinct TCR beta clonotypes were identified. Naive TCR beta clonotypes were estimated from low-frequency clonotypes matched to each donor's FACS-determined naive share, without sorting.

The rearranged chain carries TRBV6-2 or TRBV6-3 and TRBJ2-3; matching of 6 bases hints at TRBD2 as the D gene. The sample comprised blood. The receptor's source is a boy aged 2 to 10 in good health. The CDR3 protein sequence reads: CASSSPRTGTGDTQYF. The nucleotide sequence reads as follows: TGTGCCAGCAGTTCTCCCAGGACTGGGACTGGGGATACGCAGTATTTT.